The table lists the clone carrying this TCR beta chain with a count of one. Its specificity is not known. This sample is part of a study of T cell responses to AZD1222 COVID-19 vaccine. Study context: The analysis combined second doses at about 4 or about 12 weeks. General observations from the study: The donor group comprised mostly white British people and more females; the analysis possibly underestimated clonal diversity.

Produced via immunoSEQ multiplex PCR; TCRdb's table is partial and in-frame only. Among approximately 190,000 clones listed, roughly 93% were seen once. The germline CDR1 and CDR2 sequences are MNHEY and SVGEGT. Losses at the gene ends were 5 bases for V and 14 bases for J; bases not matched to a gene: 5. The CDR3 length is 12 residues. The chain is built from TRBV6-2 or TRBV6-3 and TRBJ1-6, with 8 bases fitting TRBD1. The sample here was peripheral blood, taken on day 0 of AZD1222 vaccination. This sequence originates from an adult in good health. The CDR3 DNA reads TGTGCCAGCAGTCACGGACAGGGATCCCTCCACTTT. This sequence encodes CASSHGQGSLHF.